The 9 T cell receptor beta chains presented below share a single source sample, sequenced in a study of T cell repertoires in cytomegalovirus infection. TCRdb reanalysed the reads using MiXCR and keeps one entry per CDR3 protein. The sample lists 80,000 or so distinct CDR3 sequences; 20% to 30% were seen once. Their cognate antigens are unknown. Here the sequenced sample was CD8+ T cells from cultured PBMCs, taken from culture after CMV antigen stimulation. Receptors were obtained from a human donor in good health (CMV status not recorded). Some clones in this sample may be carry-over from other donors' samples.

A few counts support this clonotype. This chain connects TRBV5-4 to TRBJ2-5, with D hard to call. The V gene lost 0 bases and the J gene lost 5 bases, with 11 bases spanning the gap. Germline assignment: CDR1 SGHNT and CDR2 YYREEE (reference sequence). CDR3 size: 14 residues. The CDR3 sequence is CASSLGGAPETQYF. The CDR3 DNA is TGTGCCAGCAGCTTGGGGGGTGCCCCCGAGACCCAGTACTTC.

The gene calls are TRBV11-3 and TRBJ2-7, with a tentative D call TRBD2 (7 bases). The CDR3 is made up of 13 amino acids. The V end was cut by 5 bases, the J end by 4 bases, with 12 bases between. Germline V gives CDR1 SGHNT, CDR2 YENEEA. CDR3 DNA: TGTGCCAGCAGCCTGCGGGGGCCTTACGAGCAGTACTTC. Its translation: CASSLRGPYEQYF.

The sample holds a few counts of this clonotype. The chain uses TRBV27 and TRBJ1-1, with D unclear. Trimming shortened V by 1 base and J by 3 bases, and 12 bases separated the two germline ends. This CDR3 spans 15 amino acids. Per the germline V gene, CDR1 is MNHEY and CDR2 is SMNVEV (reference sequence). The CDR3 loop is CASSLLGSLYTEAFF. CDR3 DNA: TGTGCCAGCAGTTTATTAGGGAGCCTCTACACTGAAGCTTTCTTT.

This clonotype was seen only a few times. The chain is built from TRBV5-6 and TRBJ2-3; perhaps TRBD1 as D (5 bases). V gave up 0 bases and J gave up 2 bases, with 7 bases separating them. Germline CDR1 reads SGHDT; CDR2 reads YYEEEE. CDR3 size: 14 residues. The CDR3 region is CASSLGRVTDTQYF. The CDR3 DNA reads TGTGCCAGCAGCTTGGGCAGGGTCACAGATACGCAGTATTTT.

This clonotype was recorded a few times. V is TRBV3-1 and J is TRBJ1-2; 8 positions agree with TRBD1. The CDR3 runs 16 residues. Germline V gene lookup returns CDR1 LGHDT and CDR2 YNNKEL (reference sequence). The ends lost 4 bases at V and 0 bases at J; junction bases unmatched: 7. CDR3 sequence (DNA): TGTGCCAGCAGCCCGCAACAGGGGGGAACTAACTATGGCTACACCTTC. This translates into CASSPQQGGTNYGYTF.

This clonotype was observed at least ten times. The chain joins TRBV7-8 to TRBJ1-1, with D possibly matching TRBD1 (5 bases). With 1 base removed from V and 1 base from J, the gap between germline ends came to 10 bases. CDR1 SGHVS and CDR2 FQNEAQ come from the germline V gene. This CDR3 has 15 amino acids. CDR3 region: CASSLVGGSNTEAFF. In nucleotides, the CDR3 is TGTGCCAGCAGCTTAGTTGGGGGTTCGAACACTGAAGCTTTCTTT. Full variable domain (missing parts from reference TRBV7-8 and TRBJ1-1): GAGVSQSPRYKVAKRGQDVALRCDPISGHVSLFWYQQALGQGPEFLTYFQNEAQLDKSGLPSDRFFAERPEGSVSTLKIQRTQQEDSAVYLCASSLVGGSNTEAFFGQGTRLTVV.

The V call is TRBV29-1, the J call TRBJ1-2; unclear D gene. Germline CDR1 reads SQVTM; CDR2 reads ANQGSEA. The CDR3 is made up of 14 amino acids. Trimming took off 3 bases at V and 4 bases at J, with 15 bases between the two ends. CDR3 in amino acids: CSVELSEGTYGYTF. CDR3 nucleotide sequence: TGCAGCGTTGAGCTCAGTGAGGGAACCTATGGCTACACCTTC.

The gene calls are TRBV20-1 and TRBJ1-1, with TRBD1 as a possible D gene (6 bases). The V gene lost 0 bases and the J gene lost 6 bases, with 14 bases spanning the gap. Germline V gives CDR1 DFQATT, CDR2 SNEGSKA (reference sequence). The CDR3 has 14 amino acids. CDR3 protein: CSARDRRGFPEAFF. In DNA, the CDR3 is TGCAGTGCTAGAGACCGCAGGGGTTTCCCTGAAGCTTTCTTT.

The V call is TRBV7-9, the J call TRBJ1-1, with 7 bases aligning to TRBD1. The germline V gene has CDR1 SEHNR and CDR2 FQNEAQ (reference sequence). There are 16 residues in the CDR3. The V gene end was trimmed by 3 bases and the J gene end by 1 base; junction bases not matched to a gene: 8. The DNA for the CDR3 is TGTGCCAGCAGCTTGGACAGGTTAGACGGGAACACTGAAGCTTTCTTT. Translating gives CASSLDRLDGNTEAFF.